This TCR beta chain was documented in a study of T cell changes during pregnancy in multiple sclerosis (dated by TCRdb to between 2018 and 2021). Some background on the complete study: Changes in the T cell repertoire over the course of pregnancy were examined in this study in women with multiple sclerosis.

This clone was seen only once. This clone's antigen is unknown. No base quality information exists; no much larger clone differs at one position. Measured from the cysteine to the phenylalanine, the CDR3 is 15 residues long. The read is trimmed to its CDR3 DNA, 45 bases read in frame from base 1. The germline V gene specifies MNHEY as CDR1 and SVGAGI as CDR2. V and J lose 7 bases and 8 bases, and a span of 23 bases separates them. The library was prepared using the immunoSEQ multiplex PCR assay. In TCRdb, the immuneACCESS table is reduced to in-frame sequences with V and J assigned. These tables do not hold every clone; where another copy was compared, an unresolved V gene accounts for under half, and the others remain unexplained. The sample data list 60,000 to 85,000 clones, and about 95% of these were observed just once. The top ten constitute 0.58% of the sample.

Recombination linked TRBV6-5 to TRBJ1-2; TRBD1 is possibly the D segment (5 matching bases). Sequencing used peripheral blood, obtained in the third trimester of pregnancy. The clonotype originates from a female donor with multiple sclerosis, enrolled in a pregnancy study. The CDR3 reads CASKSHTQGYEGYTF. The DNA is TGTGCCAGCAAGTCACACACTCAGGGTTACGAAGGCTACACCTTC.